Listed below are T cell receptor beta chains from one sample, sequenced in a study of spatial heterogeneity in lung cancer. TCRdb re-derived calls from the 5' RACE reads in MiXCR, one entry per CDR3 protein. The table has about 30,000 distinct CDR3 sequences, less than 9% seen once; the top ten hold approximately 24%. The sequencing here drew on lung tumor tissue, taken at surgery. The receptors were gathered from a male donor with early-stage non-small cell lung cancer. CDR3s include the opening cysteine and the closing phenylalanine or tryptophan. A D gene is named only where the DNA matches it firmly. The size field is filled for only some rows; it gives once, few, many or a size class.

j_call,clone_size,v_call,cdr3_length,d_call,cdr3_aa,cdr3_nt
TRBJ1-2,few,TRBV20-1,11,NA,CSARSGYGYTF,TGCAGTGCTAGGTCGGGCTATGGCTACACCTTC
TRBJ1-1,many,TRBV4-1,16,NA,CASSQPFTGMNTEAFF,TGCGCCAGCAGCCAACCTTTTACAGGGATGAACACTGAAGCTTTCTTT
TRBJ1-6,medium-sized,TRBV21-1,17,NA,CASSKRWNRARNSPLHF,TGTGCCAGCAGCAAACGTTGGAACAGGGCGCGTAATTCACCCCTCCACTTT
TRBJ2-1,many,TRBV6-5,13,NA,CASRSPGVGEQFF,TGTGCCAGCAGGAGTCCGGGAGTGGGTGAGCAGTTCTTC
TRBJ1-4,many,TRBV12-3/TRBV12-4,15,NA,CASSPRDWRSEKLFF,TGTGCCAGCAGTCCCCGGGACTGGCGAAGTGAAAAACTGTTTTTT
TRBJ2-3,NA,TRBV13,17,TRBD2,CASSERLGGGSTDTQYF,TGTGCCAGCAGCGAACGACTGGGCGGGGGTAGCACAGATACGCAGTATTTT
TRBJ2-3,many,TRBV6-5,13,NA,CASSFKRTDTQYF,TGTGCCAGCAGTTTCAAGCGGACAGATACGCAGTATTTT
TRBJ2-1,NA,TRBV3-1,15,NA,CASSQRGLPGDEQFF,TGTGCCAGCAGCCAACGAGGGCTTCCCGGGGATGAGCAGTTCTTC
TRBJ2-7,few,TRBV12-3/TRBV12-4,15,NA,CASSPWGRGSYEQYF,TGTGCCAGCAGCCCCTGGGGCAGGGGAAGCTACGAGCAGTACTTC
TRBJ1-1,many,TRBV6-6,14,TRBD1,CASGSSGQISRAFF,TGTGCCAGCGGCTCCTCGGGACAGATTTCGAGAGCTTTCTTT
TRBJ1-2,many,TRBV6-1,14,NA,CASSGWDGNYGYTF,TGTGCCAGCAGTGGCTGGGACGGCAACTATGGCTACACCTTC
TRBJ2-7,medium-sized,TRBV12-3/TRBV12-4,17,TRBD1,CASSPPLGQGAPYEQYF,TGTGCCAGCAGTCCACCGCTCGGACAGGGGGCACCCTACGAGCAGTACTTC
TRBJ1-1,few,TRBV4-1,12,NA,CASSHSNTEAFF,TGCGCCAGCAGCCACTCGAACACTGAAGCTTTCTTT
TRBJ2-1,few,TRBV4-2,16,NA,CASSQDPTSRYNEQFF,TGTGCCAGCAGCCAGGACCCGACTAGTCGGTACAATGAGCAGTTCTTC
TRBJ1-2,many,TRBV4-2,15,TRBD1,CASSQEDRGQYGYTF,TGTGCCAGCAGCCAAGAGGACAGGGGGCAATATGGCTACACCTTC
TRBJ1-3,many,TRBV10-3,12,NA,CATESSGNTIYF,TGTGCCACCGAAAGCTCTGGAAACACCATATATTTT
TRBJ1-4,medium-sized,TRBV7-8,16,TRBD1,CASSLQRDRVGEKLFF,TGTGCCAGCAGCTTACAGCGGGACAGGGTAGGAGAAAAACTGTTTTTT
TRBJ1-2,many,TRBV7-2,14,NA,CASSPGPGFEGYTF,TGTGCCAGCAGCCCGGGACCTGGCTTTGAGGGCTACACCTTC
TRBJ2-7,medium-sized,TRBV9,14,TRBD1,CASSPWDRGYEQYF,TGTGCCAGCAGCCCATGGGACAGGGGTTACGAGCAGTACTTC
TRBJ1-6,many,TRBV7-9,14,NA,CASSLPADNSPLHF,TGTGCCAGCAGCTTACCGGCAGATAATTCACCCCTCCACTTT
TRBJ1-1,few,TRBV28,13,TRBD1,CASSLKGAYRAFF,TGTGCCAGCAGTTTAAAGGGGGCGTATCGAGCTTTCTTT
TRBJ1-6,NA,TRBV5-1,16,NA,CASSLAVREDNSPLHF,TGCGCCAGCAGCTTGGCCGTCAGGGAGGATAATTCACCCCTCCACTTT
TRBJ2-5,many,TRBV10-3,13,NA,CAIREQGGETQYF,TGTGCCATCAGGGAACAGGGCGGCGAGACCCAGTACTTC
TRBJ1-4,many,TRBV9,14,NA,CASSVAPTNEKLFF,TGTGCCAGCAGCGTAGCCCCAACTAATGAAAAACTGTTTTTT
TRBJ1-1,many,TRBV29-1,12,NA,CSVGREMAEAFF,TGCAGCGTCGGAAGGGAAATGGCTGAAGCTTTCTTT
TRBJ1-1,few,TRBV7-8,13,NA,CASSLGGRTEAFF,TGTGCCAGCAGCTTAGGGGGGAGGACTGAAGCTTTCTTT
TRBJ1-1,many,TRBV7-2,15,TRBD1,CASRPTGDASTEAFF,TGTGCCAGCAGACCAACAGGGGACGCCAGCACTGAAGCTTTCTTT